These T cell receptor beta chains were read from a single sample in a study of shared clonotypes between healthy human individuals. Clones were read by immunoSEQ multiplex PCR, and TCRdb kept only the in-frame ones, dropping some. The top ten hold over 0.12% of the sample, which has roughly 2.5 million clones, approximately 90% seen once. The sample was naive CD4+ T cells sorted from blood. Source of these receptors: a young man in good health. The CDR3 runs from the conserved cysteine through the conserved F or W. Each record gives: D gene, J gene, clone size, V gene, CDR3 DNA, CDR3 protein. The D gene is left open where the match is weak. The listing skips clone size in some rows; elsewhere it reads once, few, many or a size class.

-	TRBJ2-5	-	TRBV27	TGTGCCAGCAGTTTTTCAAAAGGGCTTGAGACCCAGTACTTC	CASSFSKGLETQYF
-	TRBJ2-3	-	TRBV5-4	TGTGCCAGCAGCCTGGACCCGACTACTCCCATGGGGTATTTT	CASSLDPTTPMGYF
-	TRBJ2-5	-	TRBV18	TGTGCCAGCTCACCGGGACGGCAAGAGACCCAGTACTTC	CASSPGRQETQYF
TRBD2	TRBJ2-5	-	TRBV2	TGTGCCGGCAGCGGGATTCCATACCAAGAGACCCAGTACTTC	CAGSGIPYQETQYF
TRBD1	TRBJ2-7	once	TRBV5-6	TGTGCCAGCAGCTGGGGACAGGGGTTCTCCTACGAGCAGTACTTC	CASSWGQGFSYEQYF
-	TRBJ2-1	-	TRBV9	TGTGCCAGCGGTCGGACGCCGAGCTCCTACAATGAGCAGTTCTTC	CASGRTPSSYNEQFF
TRBD2	TRBJ2-7	-	TRBV25-1	TGTGCCAGCAGTGAAAAGGCGGGAGGGTACTACGAGCAGTACTTC	CASSEKAGGYYEQYF
TRBD2	TRBJ2-3	-	TRBV9	TGTGCCAGCAGCGTAGATAATAGCGGGAGAACAGATACGCAGTATTTT	CASSVDNSGRTDTQYF
-	TRBJ2-7	-	TRBV5-6	TGTGCCAGCAGCTCTGGTGGCCCCTACGAGCAGTACTTC	CASSSGGPYEQYF
TRBD1	TRBJ1-4	-	TRBV10-3	TGTGCCATCAGTGATACAGGGGAGGAGGAAAAACTGTTTTTT	CAISDTGEEEKLFF
-	TRBJ2-7	once	TRBV5-6	TGTGCCAGCAGCCAGGGGTACGAGCAGTACTTC	CASSQGYEQYF
-	TRBJ1-6	-	TRBV10-2	TGCGCCAGCAACGAACAGGGAGTCGGCTATAATTCACCCCTCCACTTT	CASNEQGVGYNSPLHF
TRBD1	TRBJ2-2	-	TRBV29-1	TGCAGCGTACGCAGGGGGTCTGACACCGGGGAGCTGTTTTTT	CSVRRGSDTGELFF
-	TRBJ1-4	-	TRBV7-9	TGTGCCAGCAGCTTAGGATTTAGCGGGCGGAGTAATGAAAAACTGTTTTTT	CASSLGFSGRSNEKLFF
-	TRBJ2-2	-	TRBV5-4	TGTGCCAGCAGCTTGGGTGACAGGTTTCCCGGGGAGCTGTTTTTT	CASSLGDRFPGELFF
-	TRBJ2-5	-	TRBV7-8	TGTGCCAGCAGCTCGGTGACCTCAATTCAAGAGACCCAGTACTTC	CASSSVTSIQETQYF
TRBD2	TRBJ2-2	-	TRBV10-3	TGTGCCATCAGTGAGGTAGCGGGGGTCAACACCGGGGAGCTGTTTTTT	CAISEVAGVNTGELFF
TRBD1	TRBJ2-4	-	TRBV6-6	TGTGCCAGCAGTCCACGGACAGGAGGATCCCAAAACATTCAGTACTTC	CASSPRTGGSQNIQYF
TRBD1	TRBJ2-3	-	TRBV9	TGTGCCAGCAGCGTATTGTGGACAGGGGCGACAGATACGCAGTATTTT	CASSVLWTGATDTQYF
TRBD1	TRBJ1-3	-	TRBV9	TGTGCCAGCAGCGATCGGACAGGGTCCGGAAACACCATATATTTT	CASSDRTGSGNTIYF
-	TRBJ1-1	-	TRBV5-3	TGTGCCAGAAGCTTGTTAGGCGGCACGATGAACACTGAAGCTTTCTTT	CARSLLGGTMNTEAFF
TRBD1	TRBJ2-2	-	TRBV5-3	TGTGCCAGCAGCCCCAGGGGGCTGGGGGAGCTGTTTTTT	CASSPRGLGELFF
-	TRBJ1-2	-	TRBV10-3	TGTGCCATCAGTGAATTGACAGAATCTAACTATGGCTACACCTTC	CAISELTESNYGYTF
-	TRBJ1-6	-	TRBV19	TGTGCCAGTAGTATAAGCCAGGGAAATTCACCCCTCCACTTT	CASSISQGNSPLHF
-	TRBJ2-5	-	TRBV5-6	TGTGCCAGCAGCTTGGGTTTGTCTATCGAGACAGAGACCCAGTACTTC	CASSLGLSIETETQYF
-	TRBJ2-3	-	TRBV7-2	TGTGCCAGCAGCTTCGGTGCGGCAGGGATGGGAGATACGCAGTATTTT	CASSFGAAGMGDTQYF
TRBD2	TRBJ2-7	-	TRBV19	TGTGCCAGTAGTATGAGTAGCGGGAACTACGAGCAGTACTTC	CASSMSSGNYEQYF
-	TRBJ1-3	-	TRBV11-2	TGTGCCAGCAGCTTACTCGGGTACTCTGGAAACACCATATATTTT	CASSLLGYSGNTIYF
TRBD1	TRBJ1-1	-	TRBV7-2	TGTGCCAGCAGTAGACAGGGTCTGAACACTGAAGCTTTCTTT	CASSRQGLNTEAFF
-	TRBJ2-7	-	TRBV7-2	TGTGCCAGCAGCCCGTGGGACGCCTACCCCTACGAGCAGTACTTC	CASSPWDAYPYEQYF
-	TRBJ1-4	-	TRBV19	TGTGCCAGTAGCCCCGACAGTCCAGGTTTGGGAAAACTGTTTTTT	CASSPDSPGLGKLFF
TRBD1	TRBJ2-1	-	TRBV25-1	TGTGCCAGCAGTGAGCCTCGACAGGGAAGCTCCTACAATGAGCAGTTCTTC	CASSEPRQGSSYNEQFF
-	TRBJ2-7	-	TRBV5-1	TGCGCCAGCAGCTTGACGGAGTCCCCCTACGAGCAGTACTTC	CASSLTESPYEQYF
TRBD1	TRBJ2-7	-	TRBV6-1	TGTGCCAGCAGTGAATTCCCCGGACAGGGGTTCTACGAGCAGTACTTC	CASSEFPGQGFYEQYF
TRBD2	TRBJ2-3	-	TRBV30	TGTGCCTGGAGTACTGGACTAGCGGGGTCTTATACGCAGTATTTT	CAWSTGLAGSYTQYF
-	TRBJ1-3	-	TRBV4-1	TGCGCCAGCAGCCAAGATATCGGGATTGTGCGGAACACCATATATTTT	CASSQDIGIVRNTIYF
-	TRBJ2-7	-	TRBV28	TGTGCCAGCAGTAACCCAAGCATCATCGAGCAGTACTTC	CASSNPSIIEQYF
TRBD1	TRBJ1-1	-	TRBV5-6	TGTGCCAGCACCCCGGACAGGGGGTATATGAACACTGAAGCTTTCTTT	CASTPDRGYMNTEAFF
-	TRBJ1-5	-	TRBV28	TGTGCCAGCAGTTTAGGGGAGGGGAGATCTAATCAGCCCCAGCATTTT	CASSLGEGRSNQPQHF
-	TRBJ2-3	-	TRBV7-2	TGTGCCAGCAGCTTAGACGGGAGTGGAGATACGCAGTATTTT	CASSLDGSGDTQYF
TRBD1	TRBJ1-6	-	TRBV5-8	TGTGCCAGCACCTCACGGGACAGGGATTCACCCCTCCACTTT	CASTSRDRDSPLHF
TRBD2	TRBJ2-1	once	TRBV13	TGTGCCAGCAGCCCCCGGGGGGGGGAGCAGTTCTTC	CASSPRGGEQFF
TRBD2	TRBJ2-1	-	TRBV2	TGTGCCATTCCCCGGGGGGGATCCTACAATGAGCAGTTCTTC	CAIPRGGSYNEQFF
TRBD2	TRBJ2-1	-	TRBV18	TGTGCCAGCTCACCCAGGACTAGCGGGAGTAGCCACAATGAGCAGTTCTTC	CASSPRTSGSSHNEQFF
TRBD1	TRBJ1-5	-	TRBV29-1	TGCAGCGTTCAGGGGGCGTGGGGTGAGCCCCAGCATTTT	CSVQGAWGEPQHF
TRBD2	TRBJ2-3	-	TRBV30	TGTGCCTGGGGAGTGGCGGGGGTAACTACAGATACGCAGTATTTT	CAWGVAGVTTDTQYF
TRBD2	TRBJ2-3	-	TRBV7-9	TGTGCCAGCAGCCAGCTGAGGGCTAGCGGGGTCCCAGATACGCAGTATTTT	CASSQLRASGVPDTQYF
TRBD1	TRBJ2-5	once	TRBV25-1	TGTGCCAGCAGTGCGGGACAGCAAGAGACCCAGTACTTC	CASSAGQQETQYF
-	TRBJ2-1	once	TRBV5-1	TGCGCCAGCAGCTTGGCGTATCAGGGCCCCTACAATGAGCAGTTCTTC	CASSLAYQGPYNEQFF
-	TRBJ1-6	once	TRBV30	TGTGCCTGGACTATAGATAGCTCCTATAATTCACCCCTCCACTTT	CAWTIDSSYNSPLHF
TRBD1	TRBJ1-6	few	TRBV4-1	TGCGCCAGCAGCCAAGTTGGCCGGGACAGGGGTAGGTCACCCCTCCACTTT	CASSQVGRDRGRSPLHF
TRBD2	TRBJ2-4	-	TRBV10-3	TGTGCCACCAGCCCTAGCGGAGAAGCCAAAAACATTCAGTACTTC	CATSPSGEAKNIQYF
-	TRBJ2-5	-	TRBV11-2	TGTGCCAGCAGCTTAGATGGGACCACCGGGGAGACCCAGTACTTC	CASSLDGTTGETQYF
TRBD1	TRBJ1-1	-	TRBV10-3	TGTGCCATCAGTGAGAAGCCAGGGGGGTCGGGGAACACTGAAGCTTTCTTT	CAISEKPGGSGNTEAFF
-	TRBJ2-7	-	TRBV6-5	TGTGCCAGCAGTTACTCCACTAGCTCCGAGCAGTACTTC	CASSYSTSSEQYF
TRBD1	TRBJ2-7	-	TRBV10-2	TGCGCCGCCTCGGGACAGGGTGAACCCAAGCAGTACTTC	CAASGQGEPKQYF
-	TRBJ1-1	-	TRBV2	TGTGCCAGCGGTGGGGGAATCACTGAAGCTTTCTTT	CASGGGITEAFF
-	TRBJ1-1	once	TRBV18	TGTGCCAGCTCATCAGGGAACACTGAAGCTTTCTTT	CASSSGNTEAFF
-	TRBJ2-2	-	TRBV2	TGTGCCAGCAGTGTTAGGTCCCAGGGATCCACCGGGGAGCTGTTTTTT	CASSVRSQGSTGELFF